The 4 T cell receptor beta chains in this list originate from one sample, sequenced in a study of blood T cells in healthy people across ages. The use of a sample-barcoded 5' primer and a J-beta primer mix characterized a second PCR of roughly 7 to 11 cycles. TCRdb recomputed calls from the 5' RACE reads with MiXCR, one row per CDR3 protein. Of about 570,000 distinct CDR3 sequences listed, about 25% were seen once; the top ten hold approximately 17%. Sequencing was carried out using blood. The receptor source for this set is a woman aged 70-85 years in good health.

This chain links TRBV3-1 with TRBJ1-1; D is unclear. The germline V gene encodes CDR1 LGHDT and CDR2 YNNKEL (reference sequence). This CDR3 has 15 residues. Trimming removed 6 bases at V and 0 bases at J, with 14 bases between. The CDR3 sequence is CASSIHGAMNTEAFF. As DNA, the CDR3 is TGTGCCAGCAGTATCCACGGAGCAATGAACACTGAAGCTTTCTTT.

This chain uses TRBV7-2 with TRBJ2-1; 10 nucleotides agree with TRBD2. Germline-derived CDR1 and CDR2 are SGHTA and FQGNSA. J was trimmed by 7 bases and V by 2 bases; bases with no gene match: 5. The length of the CDR3 is 15 residues. CDR3 coding DNA: TGTGCCAGCAGCTTACAAAGCGGGGGGGCGAATGAGCAGTTCTTC. Amino acid sequence: CASSLQSGGANEQFF.

The CDR3 DNA sequence: TGTGCCAGCTCACCACAGGGGTCCGTTGACACTGAAGCTTTCTTT. Translating it yields CASSPQGSVDTEAFF. V and J are TRBV18 and TRBJ1-1; TRBD1 might be the D (5 bases). Per germline, CDR1 KGHSH and CDR2 LQKENI. The V and J ends lost 1 base and 3 bases respectively, with 12 bases between them. The CDR3 consists of 15 residues.

This chain joins TRBV20-1 and TRBJ2-1; D call uncertain. In germline, CDR1 is DFQATT, CDR2 SNEGSKA (reference sequence). V lost 2 bases and J lost 0, with 8 bases in between. The CDR3 loop spans 14 amino acids. CDR3 DNA sequence: TGCAGTGCTAGACGGACGGGCTCCTACAATGAGCAGTTCTTC. Translation: CSARRTGSYNEQFF.